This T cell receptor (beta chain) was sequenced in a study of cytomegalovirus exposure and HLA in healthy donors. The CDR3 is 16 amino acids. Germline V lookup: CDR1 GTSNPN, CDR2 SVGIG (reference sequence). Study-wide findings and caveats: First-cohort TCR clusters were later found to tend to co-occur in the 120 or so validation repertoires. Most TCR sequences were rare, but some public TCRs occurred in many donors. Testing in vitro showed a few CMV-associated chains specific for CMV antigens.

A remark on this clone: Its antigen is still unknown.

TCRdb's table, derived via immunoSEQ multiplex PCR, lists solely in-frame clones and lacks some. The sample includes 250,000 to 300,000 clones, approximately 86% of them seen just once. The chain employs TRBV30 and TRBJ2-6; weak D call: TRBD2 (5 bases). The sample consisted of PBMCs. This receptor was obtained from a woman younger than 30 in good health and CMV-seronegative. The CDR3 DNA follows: TGTGCTTCCACAGAAGGCCGAGGGTCTGGGGCCAACGTCCTGACTTTC. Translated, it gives CASTEGRGSGANVLTF.